This TCR beta chain stems from a study of blood T cell repertoires in COVID-19. On the study more broadly: Whether acute or convalescent, the COVID-19 samples came from the United States, Italy and Spain.

Original analysis: Scientists estimated how many nucleated cells there were by amplifying reference gene primers. Generated by immunoSEQ multiplex PCR, the TCRdb table keeps only in-frame clones and is missing some. V, J and clone size were drawn from that table, and D and trimming were deduced from the DNA. This sample has about 290,000 clones; approximately 80% occur once, and the top ten carry 4% to 5%. Unmatched junction bases numbered 0, after V lost 0 bases and J lost 1 base. In germline, CDR1 is SQVTM, CDR2 ANQGSEA. This CDR3 region has 14 residues. Material for sequencing was peripheral blood. The J gene is TRBJ1-1, the V gene TRBV29-1; 9 positions match TRBD1. This clonotype was sampled from a woman between 45 and 65 years old with active or convalescent COVID-19. The CDR3, as DNA: TGCAGCGTTGAAGAGGACAGGGGGAACACTGAAGCTTTCTTT. This sequence encodes CSVEEDRGNTEAFF.